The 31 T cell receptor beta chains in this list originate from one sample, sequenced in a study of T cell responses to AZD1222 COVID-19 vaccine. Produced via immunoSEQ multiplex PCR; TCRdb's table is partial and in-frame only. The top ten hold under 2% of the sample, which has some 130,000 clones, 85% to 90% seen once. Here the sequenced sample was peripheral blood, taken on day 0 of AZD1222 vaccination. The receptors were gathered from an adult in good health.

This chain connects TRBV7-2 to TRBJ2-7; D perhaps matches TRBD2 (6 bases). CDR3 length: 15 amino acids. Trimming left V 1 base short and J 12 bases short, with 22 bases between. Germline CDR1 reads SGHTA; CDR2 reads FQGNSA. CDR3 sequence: CASSLVSTSGDRWYF. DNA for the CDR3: TGTGCCAGCAGCTTAGTAAGCACGTCGGGAGATAGGTGGTACTTC.

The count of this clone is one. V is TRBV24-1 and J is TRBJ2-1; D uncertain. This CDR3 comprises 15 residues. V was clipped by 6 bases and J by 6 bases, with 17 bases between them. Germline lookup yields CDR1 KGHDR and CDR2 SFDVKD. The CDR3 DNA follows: TGTGCCACCAGTTCTCCCAGCCGGCCCTCCAATGAGCAGTTCTTC. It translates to CATSSPSRPSNEQFF.

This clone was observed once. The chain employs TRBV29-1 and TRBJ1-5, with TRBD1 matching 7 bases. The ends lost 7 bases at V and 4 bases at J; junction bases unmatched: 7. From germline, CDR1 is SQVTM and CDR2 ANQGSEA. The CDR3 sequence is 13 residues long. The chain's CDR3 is CSAMTGQNQPQHF. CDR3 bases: TGCAGCGCAATGACAGGGCAAAATCAGCCCCAGCATTTT.

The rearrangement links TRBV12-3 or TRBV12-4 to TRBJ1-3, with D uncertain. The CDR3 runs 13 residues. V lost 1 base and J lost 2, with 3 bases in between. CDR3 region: CASSLGAGNTIYF. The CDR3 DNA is TGTGCCAGCAGTTTAGGGGCTGGAAACACCATATATTTT.

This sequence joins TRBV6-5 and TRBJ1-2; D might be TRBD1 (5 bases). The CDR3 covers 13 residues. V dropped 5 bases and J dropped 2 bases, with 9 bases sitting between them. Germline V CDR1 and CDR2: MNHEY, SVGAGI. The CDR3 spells CASSIDSNYGYTF. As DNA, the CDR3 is TGTGCCAGCAGTATCGACAGCAACTATGGCTACACCTTC.

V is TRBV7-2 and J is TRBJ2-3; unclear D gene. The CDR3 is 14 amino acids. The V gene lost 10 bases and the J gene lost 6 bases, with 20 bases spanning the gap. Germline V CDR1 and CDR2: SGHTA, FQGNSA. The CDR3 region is CANSEASRWDTQYF. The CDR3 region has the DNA TGTGCCAATAGTGAGGCTAGTCGGTGGGATACGCAGTATTTT. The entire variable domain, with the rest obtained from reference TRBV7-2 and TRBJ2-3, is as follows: GAGVSQSPSNKVTEKGKDVELRCDPISGHTALYWYRQSLGQGLEFLIYFQGNSAPDKSGLPSDRFSAERTGGSVSTLTIQRTQQEDSAVYLCANSEASRWDTQYFGPGTRLTVL.

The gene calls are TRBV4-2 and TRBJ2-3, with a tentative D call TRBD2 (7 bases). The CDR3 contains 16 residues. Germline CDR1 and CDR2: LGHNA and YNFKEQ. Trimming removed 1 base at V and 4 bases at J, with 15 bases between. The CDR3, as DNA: TGTGCCAGCAGCCAAGTTGAGGGGGGAGGGGCAGATACGCAGTATTTT. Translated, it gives CASSQVEGGGADTQYF.

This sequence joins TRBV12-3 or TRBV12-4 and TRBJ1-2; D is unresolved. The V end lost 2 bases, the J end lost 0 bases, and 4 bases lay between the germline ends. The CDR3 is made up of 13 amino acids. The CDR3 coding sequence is TGTGCCAGCAGTTTACAGGCTAACTATGGCTACACCTTC. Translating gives CASSLQANYGYTF.

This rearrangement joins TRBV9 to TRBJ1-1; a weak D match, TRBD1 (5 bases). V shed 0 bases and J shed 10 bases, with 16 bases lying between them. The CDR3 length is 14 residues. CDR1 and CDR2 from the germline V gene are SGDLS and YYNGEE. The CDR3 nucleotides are TGTGCCAGCAGCGTAGGGTCCCAGGGTGACTCAGCTTTCTTT. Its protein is CASSVGSQGDSAFF.

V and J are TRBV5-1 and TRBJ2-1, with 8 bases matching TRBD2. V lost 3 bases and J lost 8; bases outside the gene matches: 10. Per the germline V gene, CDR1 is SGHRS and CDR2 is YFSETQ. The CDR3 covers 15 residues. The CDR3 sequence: CASSSGTRVTDEQFF. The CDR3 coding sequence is TGCGCCAGCAGCTCCGGGACTAGGGTTACCGATGAGCAGTTCTTC.

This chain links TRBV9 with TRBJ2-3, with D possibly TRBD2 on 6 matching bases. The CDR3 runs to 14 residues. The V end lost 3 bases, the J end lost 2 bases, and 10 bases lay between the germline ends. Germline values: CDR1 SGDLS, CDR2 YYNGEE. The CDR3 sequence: CASSAAGTTDTQYF. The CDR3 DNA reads TGTGCCAGCAGCGCCGCGGGGACCACAGATACGCAGTATTTT.

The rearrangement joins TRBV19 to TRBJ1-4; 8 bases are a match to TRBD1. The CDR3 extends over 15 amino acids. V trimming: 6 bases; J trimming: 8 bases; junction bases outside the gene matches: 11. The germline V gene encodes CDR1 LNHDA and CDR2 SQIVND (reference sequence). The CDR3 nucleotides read TGTGCCAGTAGGCAACCGGGACAGGCCGGGGAAAAACTGTTTTTT. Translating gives CASRQPGQAGEKLFF.

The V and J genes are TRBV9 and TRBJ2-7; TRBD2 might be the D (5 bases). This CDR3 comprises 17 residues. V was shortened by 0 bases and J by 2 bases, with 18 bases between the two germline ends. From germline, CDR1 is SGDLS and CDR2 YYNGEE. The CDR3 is CASSVAELAGPTYEQYF. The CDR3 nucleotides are TGTGCCAGCAGCGTAGCTGAGTTGGCGGGCCCAACCTACGAGCAGTACTTC.

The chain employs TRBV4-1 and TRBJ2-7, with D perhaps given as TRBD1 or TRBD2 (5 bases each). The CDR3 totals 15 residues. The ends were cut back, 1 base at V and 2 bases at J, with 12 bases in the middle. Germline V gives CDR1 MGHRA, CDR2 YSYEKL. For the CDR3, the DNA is TGCGCCAGCAGCCAAGTTCGGGACGCAGCCTACGAGCAGTACTTC. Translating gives CASSQVRDAAYEQYF.

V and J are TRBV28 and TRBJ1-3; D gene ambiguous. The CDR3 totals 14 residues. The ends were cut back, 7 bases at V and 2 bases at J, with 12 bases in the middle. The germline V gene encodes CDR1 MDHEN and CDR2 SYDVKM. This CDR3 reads CASTRVVAGNTIYF. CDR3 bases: TGTGCCAGCACGAGGGTAGTGGCTGGAAACACCATATATTTT.

DNA for the CDR3: TGTGCCAGTAGTATCAAATATAGCAATCAGCCCCAGCATTTT. This translates into CASSIKYSNQPQHF. The V call is TRBV19, the J call TRBJ1-5; no definite D call. Trimming took 3 bases from V and 0 from J, leaving 6 bases between them. The CDR3 length is 14 residues. Germline values: CDR1 LNHDA, CDR2 SQIVND (reference sequence).

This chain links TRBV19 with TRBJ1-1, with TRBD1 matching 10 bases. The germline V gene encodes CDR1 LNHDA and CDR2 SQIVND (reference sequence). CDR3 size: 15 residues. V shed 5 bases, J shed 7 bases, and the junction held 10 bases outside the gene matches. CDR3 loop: CASSFRDRGLNEAFF. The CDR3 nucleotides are TGTGCCAGTAGTTTCCGGGACAGGGGCCTCAATGAAGCTTTCTTT.

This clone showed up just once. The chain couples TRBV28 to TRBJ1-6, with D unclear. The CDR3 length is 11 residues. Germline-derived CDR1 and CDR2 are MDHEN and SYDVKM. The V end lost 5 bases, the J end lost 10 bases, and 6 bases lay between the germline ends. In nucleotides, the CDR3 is TGTGCCAGCAGTATGGACTCACCCCTCCACTTT. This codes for CASSMDSPLHF. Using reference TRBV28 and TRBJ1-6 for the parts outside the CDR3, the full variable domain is DVKVTQSSRYLVKRTGEKVFLECVQDMDHENMFWYRQDPGLGLRLIYFSYDVKMKEKGDIPEGYSVSREKKERFSLILESASTNQTSMYLCASSMDSPLHFGNGTRLTVT.

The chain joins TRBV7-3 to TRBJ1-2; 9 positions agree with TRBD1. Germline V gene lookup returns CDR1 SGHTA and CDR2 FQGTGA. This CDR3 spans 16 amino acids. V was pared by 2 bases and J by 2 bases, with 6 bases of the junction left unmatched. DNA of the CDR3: TGTGCCAGCAGCTTAGCGGGACAGGGTAGAAACTATGGCTACACCTTC. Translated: CASSLAGQGRNYGYTF.

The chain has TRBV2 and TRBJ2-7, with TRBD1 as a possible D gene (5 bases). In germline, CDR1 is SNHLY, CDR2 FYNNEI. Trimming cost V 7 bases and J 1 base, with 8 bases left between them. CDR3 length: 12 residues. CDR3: CASMGPSYEQYF. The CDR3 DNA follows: TGTGCCAGCATGGGGCCTTCCTACGAGCAGTACTTC. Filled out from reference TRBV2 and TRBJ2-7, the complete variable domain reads EPEVTQTPSHQVTQMGQEVILRCVPISNHLYFYWYRQILGQKVEFLVSFYNNEISEKSEIFDDQFSVERPDGSNFTLKIRSTKLEDSAMYFCASMGPSYEQYFGPGTRLTVT.

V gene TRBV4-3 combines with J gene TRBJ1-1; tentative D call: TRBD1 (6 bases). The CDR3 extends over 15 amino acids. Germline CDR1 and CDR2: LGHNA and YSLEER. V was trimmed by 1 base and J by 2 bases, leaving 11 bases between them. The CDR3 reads CASSQGTEKNTEAFF. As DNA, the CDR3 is TGCGCCAGCAGCCAAGGGACAGAAAAAAACACTGAAGCTTTCTTT.

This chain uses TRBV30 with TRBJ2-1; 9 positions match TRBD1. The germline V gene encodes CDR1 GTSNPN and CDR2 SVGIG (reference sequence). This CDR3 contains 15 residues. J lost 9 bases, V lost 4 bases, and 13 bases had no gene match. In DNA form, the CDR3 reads TGTGCCTGGATAAGCCGGGACAGGGATTCGGGTGAGCAGTTCTTC. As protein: CAWISRDRDSGEQFF. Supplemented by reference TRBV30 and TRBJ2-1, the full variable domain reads SQTIHQWPATLVQPVGSPLSLECTVEGTSNPNLYWYRQAAGRGLQLLFYSVGIGQISSEVPQNLSASRPQDRQFILSSKKLLLSDSGFYLCAWISRDRDSGEQFFGPGTRLTVL.

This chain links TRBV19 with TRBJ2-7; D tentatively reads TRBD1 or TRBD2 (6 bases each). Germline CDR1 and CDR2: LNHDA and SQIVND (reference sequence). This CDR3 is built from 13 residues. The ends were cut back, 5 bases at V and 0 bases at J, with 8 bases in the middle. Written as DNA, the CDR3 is TGTGCCAGTAGTCGGGGGCCCTCCTACGAGCAGTACTTC. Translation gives CASSRGPSYEQYF.

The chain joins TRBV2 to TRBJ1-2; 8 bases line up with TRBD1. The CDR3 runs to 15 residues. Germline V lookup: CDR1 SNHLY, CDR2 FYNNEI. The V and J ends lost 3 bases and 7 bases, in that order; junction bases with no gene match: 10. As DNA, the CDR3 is TGTGCCAGCAGTGAGTTGGGACAGGCGGCGAGTGGCTACACCTTC. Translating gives CASSELGQAASGYTF.

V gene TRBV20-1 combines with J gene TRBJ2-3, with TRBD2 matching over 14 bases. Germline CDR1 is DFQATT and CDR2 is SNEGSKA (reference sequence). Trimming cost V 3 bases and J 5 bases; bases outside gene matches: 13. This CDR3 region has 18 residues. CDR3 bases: TGCAGTGCTAGTATCCCGACTAGCGGGGGGGCCGTGAGAGATACGCAGTATTTT. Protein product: CSASIPTSGGAVRDTQYF.

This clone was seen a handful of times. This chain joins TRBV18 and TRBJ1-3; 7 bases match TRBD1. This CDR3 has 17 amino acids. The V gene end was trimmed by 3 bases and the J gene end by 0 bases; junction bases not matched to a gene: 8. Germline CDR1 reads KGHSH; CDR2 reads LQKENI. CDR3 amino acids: CASSPPGQPSSGNTIYF. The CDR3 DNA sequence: TGTGCCAGCTCACCCCCGGGACAGCCAAGCTCTGGAAACACCATATATTTT.

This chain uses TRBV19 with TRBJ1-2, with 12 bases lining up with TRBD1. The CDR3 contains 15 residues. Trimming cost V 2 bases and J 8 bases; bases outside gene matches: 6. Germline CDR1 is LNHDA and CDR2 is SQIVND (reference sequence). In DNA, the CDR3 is TGTGCCAGTAGTATAAGGGGACAGGGGGCCCGCGGCTACACCTTC. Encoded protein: CASSIRGQGARGYTF.

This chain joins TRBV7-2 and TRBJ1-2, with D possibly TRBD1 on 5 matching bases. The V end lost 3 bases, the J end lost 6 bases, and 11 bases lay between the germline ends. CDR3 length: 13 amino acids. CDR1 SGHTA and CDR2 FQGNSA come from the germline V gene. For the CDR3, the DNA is TGTGCCAGCAGCTTCGGGACGGGAGATGGCTACACCTTC. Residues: CASSFGTGDGYTF.

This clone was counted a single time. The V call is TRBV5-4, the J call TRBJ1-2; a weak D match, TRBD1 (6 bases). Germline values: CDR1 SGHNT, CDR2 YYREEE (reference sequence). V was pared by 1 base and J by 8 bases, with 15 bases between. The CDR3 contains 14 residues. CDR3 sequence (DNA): TGTGCCAGCAGCTTGCCCAGGGGCGTACAGGGCTACACCTTC. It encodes CASSLPRGVQGYTF.

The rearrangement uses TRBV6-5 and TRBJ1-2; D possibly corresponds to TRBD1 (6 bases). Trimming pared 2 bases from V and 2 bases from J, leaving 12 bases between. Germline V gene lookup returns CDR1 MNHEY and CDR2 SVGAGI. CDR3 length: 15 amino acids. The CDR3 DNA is TGTGCCAGCAGTTACCTACTTGACAGGAACTATGGCTACACCTTC. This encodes CASSYLLDRNYGYTF.

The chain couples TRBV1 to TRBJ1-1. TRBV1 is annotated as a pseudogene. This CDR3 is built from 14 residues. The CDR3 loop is CTSSQAGLPTEAFF. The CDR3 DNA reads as TGCACCAGCAGCCAAGCGGGACTCCCCACTGAAGCTTTCTTT.